This TCR beta chain was identified during a study of post-analysis software for immune sequencing data. Across the study: As for disease course, relapsing-remitting, secondary progressive and progressive-relapsing multiple sclerosis were all included. Whole-study results and caveats: Compared against controls, patients with multiple sclerosis displayed significantly lower normalized Chao1 diversity. F-measure co-clustering was strong for batch-matched samples. Comparison of patients with controls showed about 5 TRBV segments more frequent in patients, TRBV5-6, TRBV5-1 and TRBV20-1 among them.

cDNA libraries of TCR beta carried unique molecular identifiers. From around 1 to 10 million T cells, about 500,000 cDNA molecules were obtained. TCRdb re-called the PCR reads with MiXCR, one entry per CDR3 protein. The sample has about 540,000 distinct CDR3 sequences; around a third are singletons. V lost 3 bases, J lost 1 base, and 10 bases stayed unmatched. The V gene's germline CDR1 is DFQATT and CDR2 SNEGSKA (reference sequence). The CDR3 runs to 17 residues. Ten or more counts support this clonotype. Its specificity is not known. The chain employs TRBV20-1 and TRBJ2-5, with TRBD2 matching 11 bases. The sequence derives from a girl aged 2-17 years with multiple sclerosis. Specimen: blood. The DNA of the CDR3 is TGCAGTGCTAGTGGGGAGCTAGCGGGGGGACCCCAAGAGACCCAGTACTTC. Its protein product is CSASGELAGGPQETQYF.